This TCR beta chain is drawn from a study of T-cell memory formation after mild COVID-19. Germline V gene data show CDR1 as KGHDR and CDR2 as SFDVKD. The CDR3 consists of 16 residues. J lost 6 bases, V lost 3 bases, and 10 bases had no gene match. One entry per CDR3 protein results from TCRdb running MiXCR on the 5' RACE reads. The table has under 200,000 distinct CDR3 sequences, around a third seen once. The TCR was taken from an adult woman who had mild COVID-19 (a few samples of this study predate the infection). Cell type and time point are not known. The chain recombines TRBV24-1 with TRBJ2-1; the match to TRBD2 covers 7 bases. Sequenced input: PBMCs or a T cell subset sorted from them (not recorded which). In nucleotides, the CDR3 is TGTGCCACCAGTGATCGAGGCGGGAGCGGACCCAATGAGCAGTTCTTC. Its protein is CATSDRGGSGPNEQFF.